This TCR beta chain appears in the sequencing data of a study of shared clonotypes between healthy human individuals. This clone was found once. Into CD45RA+ naive and CD45RA-negative memory subsets, the CD4+ cells were split. The data were produced by immunoSEQ multiplex PCR, yet TCRdb's version contains in-frame clones alone and is incomplete. Here the sample spans some 630,000 clones, 60% to 80% being singletons. Trimming took 8 bases from V and 0 from J, leaving 20 bases between them. This CDR3 spans 17 amino acids. CDR1 SEHNR and CDR2 FQNEAQ come from the germline V gene (reference sequence). The chain is built from TRBV7-9 and TRBJ1-3; D is unresolved. This sequence originates from a woman in her twenties or thirties in good health. Sequences were obtained from memory CD4+ T cells sorted from blood. The subset was: CD45RA-negative fraction. The CDR3 nucleotides read TGTGCCAGCTACGGGTATCCCCCCACCCACTCTGGAAACACCATATATTTT. Translated: CASYGYPPTHSGNTIYF.